This TCR beta chain was sequenced during a study of molecular identifiers for immune sequencing clone quantification. CDR1 is SQVTM and CDR2 is ANQGSEA in the germline V gene. CDR3 length: 12 residues. Trimming removed 6 bases from V and 5 bases from J; junction bases left unmatched: 5. Each CDR3 protein gets one entry after TCRdb re-called the PCR reads with MiXCR. The table records roughly 93,000 distinct CDR3 sequences, roughly 19% of them present only once. The gene calls are TRBV29-1 and TRBJ2-5; 8 positions match TRBD1. Sequencing used naive CD8+ T cells from blood, with Jurkat cell RNA spiked in. Stated subset: FACS-sorted CD8+CD4-CCR7+CD45RA+ naive T cells. The origin of this receptor is a human donor in good health. Some libraries in this study had Jurkat cell RNA spiked in. CDR3 sequence: CSVQGDEETQYF. In DNA form, the CDR3 reads TGCAGCGTACAGGGGGACGAGGAGACCCAGTACTTC.